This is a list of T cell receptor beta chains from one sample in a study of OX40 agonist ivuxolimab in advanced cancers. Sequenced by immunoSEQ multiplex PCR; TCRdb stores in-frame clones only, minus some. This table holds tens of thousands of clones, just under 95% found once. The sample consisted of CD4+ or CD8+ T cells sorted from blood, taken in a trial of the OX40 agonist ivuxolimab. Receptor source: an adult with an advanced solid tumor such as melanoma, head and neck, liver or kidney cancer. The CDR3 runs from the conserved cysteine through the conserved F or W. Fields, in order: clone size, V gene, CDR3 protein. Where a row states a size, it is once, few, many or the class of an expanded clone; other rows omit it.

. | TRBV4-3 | CASSQEQGSYEQYF
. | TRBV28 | CASSLRSTVETQYF
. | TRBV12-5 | CASGLETGLGYTF
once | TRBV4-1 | CASSYRDTANYGYTF
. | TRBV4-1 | CASSQGQGIGELFF
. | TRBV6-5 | CASSYRTGGTSTEAFF
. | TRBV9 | CASSPSMVESETQYF
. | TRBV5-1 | CASSRITGADGYTF
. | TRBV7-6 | CASSPGLATYNEQFF
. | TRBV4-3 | CASSQDSGETQYF
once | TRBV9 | CASSANDPHEQYF
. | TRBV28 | CASSPTGGTDTQYF
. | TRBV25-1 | CASGGQGAGELFF
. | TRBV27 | CASMDPTSGISNEQFF
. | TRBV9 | CASSIQGGSYNEQFF
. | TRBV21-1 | CASTLGQGQETQYF
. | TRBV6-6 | CASSYSEPRGDTQYF
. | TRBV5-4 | CASSWTGNEQYF
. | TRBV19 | CASSHRDRYNEQFF
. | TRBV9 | CASSVKGKGYGYTF
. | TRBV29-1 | CSVEDPGFTNGYTF
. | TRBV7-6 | CASTRGSNTEAFF
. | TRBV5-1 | CASSLGLAGTGELFF
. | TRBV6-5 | CASSYSPMGTNEKLFF
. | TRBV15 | CATSTKQGATGELFF
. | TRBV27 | CASSLGTGAYEQYF
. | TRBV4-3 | CASSQKGGQNIQYF
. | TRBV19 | CASSILPGQVGENYGYTF
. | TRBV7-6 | CASSLDGTGYYTGELFF
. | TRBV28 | CASSFLASVGEQFF
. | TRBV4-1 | CASSQGEAKNIQYF
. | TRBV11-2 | CASSWTGPLGDEQFF
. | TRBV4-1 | CASSQGGVGTEAFF